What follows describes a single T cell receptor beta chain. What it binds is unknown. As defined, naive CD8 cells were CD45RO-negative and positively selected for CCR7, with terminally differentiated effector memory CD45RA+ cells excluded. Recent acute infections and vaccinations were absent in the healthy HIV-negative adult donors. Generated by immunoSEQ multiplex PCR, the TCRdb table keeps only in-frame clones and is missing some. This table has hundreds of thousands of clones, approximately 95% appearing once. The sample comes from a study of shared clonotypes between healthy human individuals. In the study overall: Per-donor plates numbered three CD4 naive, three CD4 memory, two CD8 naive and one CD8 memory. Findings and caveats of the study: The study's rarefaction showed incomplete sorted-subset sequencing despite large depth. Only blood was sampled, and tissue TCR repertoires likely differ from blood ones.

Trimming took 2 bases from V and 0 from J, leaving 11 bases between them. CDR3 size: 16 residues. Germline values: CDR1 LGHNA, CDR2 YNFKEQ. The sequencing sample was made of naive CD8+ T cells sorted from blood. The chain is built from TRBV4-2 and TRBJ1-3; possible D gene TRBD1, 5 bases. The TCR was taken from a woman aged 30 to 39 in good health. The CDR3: CASSQQNRISGNTIYF. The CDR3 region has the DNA TGTGCCAGCAGCCAACAAAACAGGATCTCTGGAAACACCATATATTTT.